The rows below give T cell receptor beta chains drawn from one sample of a study of T cell responses to AZD1222 COVID-19 vaccine. Assay: immunoSEQ multiplex PCR; the TCRdb copy retains only in-frame clones and omits some. The repertoire includes under 150,000 clones, more than 85% of them detected once, and about 1.9% sits in the top ten. Sample: peripheral blood, taken on day 0 of AZD1222 vaccination. These receptors were taken from an adult in good health. Each CDR3 is given without its conserved first and last residue. The order of the fields is V gene, J gene, CDR3 protein.

TRBV27	TRBJ1-2	ASSLRPQGSSGYT
TRBV11-2	TRBJ1-1	ASRSGPGMSGTEAF
TRBV6-1	TRBJ2-3	ASSERVAGGTDTQY
TRBV3-1/TRBV3-2	TRBJ2-5	ASSYPRKLGRGVETQY
TRBV30	TRBJ2-2	AATSGRATGELF
TRBV7-2	TRBJ1-3	ASSLLSVSSGNTIY
TRBV24-1	TRBJ2-2	ATSDREGRELF
TRBV4-1	TRBJ1-5	ASSQRTGGGNQPQH
TRBV18	TRBJ1-2	ASSPPKGGGPNSYGYT
TRBV7-3	TRBJ2-4	ASSSSGTSESIQY
TRBV9	TRBJ1-1	ASSVENTEAF
TRBV2	TRBJ1-1	ASTGDDTEAF
TRBV3-1/TRBV3-2	TRBJ1-2	ASSLYRGTYGYT
TRBV5-8	TRBJ2-7	ASSSLAGAVYEQY
TRBV29-1	TRBJ2-1	SVASGLAADYNEQF
TRBV11-1	TRBJ1-6	ASSLSQVNPTSPLH
TRBV29-1	TRBJ1-5	SVGDTYQPQH
TRBV6-5	TRBJ1-1	ASRQQGVNTEAF
TRBV27	TRBJ2-1	ASRAGTASSYNEQF
TRBV5-5	TRBJ2-7	ASSRLASGGLYEQY
TRBV15	TRBJ1-2	ATSRVYRDERGYT
TRBV2	TRBJ2-1	ASSVAGENNEQF
TRBV4-2	TRBJ2-5	ASSREYQETQY
TRBV6-2/TRBV6-3	TRBJ1-1	ASSYVNRGAMNTEAF
TRBV2	TRBJ1-1	ASIQDRNTEAF
TRBV29-1	TRBJ1-1	SIDRSMNTEAF
TRBV2	TRBJ2-5	ASKEGARRFRETQY
TRBV28	TRBJ1-4	ASSLKGGSLEKLF
TRBV7-9	TRBJ2-1	ASSLGSSGYNEQF
TRBV6-5	TRBJ1-1	ASSYSHKNTEAF
TRBV19	TRBJ2-7	ASSPTPRDTSSYEQY
TRBV7-9	TRBJ2-6	ASSPRGGLSGANVLT
TRBV2	TRBJ1-2	ASSDPTSRNYGYT
TRBV6-2/TRBV6-3	TRBJ1-2	ASSFAGSYGYT
TRBV7-3	TRBJ1-5	ASSFLPNQPQH
TRBV29-1	TRBJ1-5	SVSVDSGQPQH
TRBV2	TRBJ1-4	ASSGDSNEKLF
TRBV19	TRBJ1-5	ASTLGQVYSNQPQH
TRBV21-1	TRBJ1-5	ASSIRDFQPQH
TRBV6-5	TRBJ1-4	ASSRTRVGKLF
TRBV7-9	TRBJ1-4	ASSALEKLF
TRBV18	TRBJ2-1	ASSPTSGNNEQF
TRBV18	TRBJ2-7	ASSPSGSYEQY